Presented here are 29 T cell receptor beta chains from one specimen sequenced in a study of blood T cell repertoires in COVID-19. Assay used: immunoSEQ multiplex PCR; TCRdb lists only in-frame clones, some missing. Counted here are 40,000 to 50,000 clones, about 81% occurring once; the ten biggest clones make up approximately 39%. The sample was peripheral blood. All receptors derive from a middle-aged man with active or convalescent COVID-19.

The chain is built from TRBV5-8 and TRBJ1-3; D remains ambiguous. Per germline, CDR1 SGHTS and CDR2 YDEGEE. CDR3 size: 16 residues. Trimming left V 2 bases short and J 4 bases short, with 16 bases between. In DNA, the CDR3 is TGTGCCAGCAGCTTAAGCGGCAGGCTCCCAGGAAACACCATATATTTT. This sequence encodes CASSLSGRLPGNTIYF.

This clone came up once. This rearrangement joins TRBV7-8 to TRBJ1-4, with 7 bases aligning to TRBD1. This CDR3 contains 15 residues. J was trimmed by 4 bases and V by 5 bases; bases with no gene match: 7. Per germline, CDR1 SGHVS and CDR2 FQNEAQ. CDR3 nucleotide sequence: TGTGCCAGCAGCCCCCGGACAGGCGGTAATGAAAAACTGTTTTTT. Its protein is CASSPRTGGNEKLFF.

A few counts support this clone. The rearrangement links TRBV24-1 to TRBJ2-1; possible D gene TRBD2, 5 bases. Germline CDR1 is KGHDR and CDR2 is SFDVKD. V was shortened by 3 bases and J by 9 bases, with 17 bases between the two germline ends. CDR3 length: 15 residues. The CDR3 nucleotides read TGTGCCACCAGTGATGGGGTTGTCGGGGTCGGTGAGCAGTTCTTC. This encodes CATSDGVVGVGEQFF.

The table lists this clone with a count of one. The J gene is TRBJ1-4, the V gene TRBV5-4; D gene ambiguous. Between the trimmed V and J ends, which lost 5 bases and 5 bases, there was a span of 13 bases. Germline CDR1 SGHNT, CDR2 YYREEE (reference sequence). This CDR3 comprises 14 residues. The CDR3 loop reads CASSSWGENEKLFF. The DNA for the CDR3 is TGTGCCAGCAGTTCTTGGGGAGAGAATGAAAAACTGTTTTTT.

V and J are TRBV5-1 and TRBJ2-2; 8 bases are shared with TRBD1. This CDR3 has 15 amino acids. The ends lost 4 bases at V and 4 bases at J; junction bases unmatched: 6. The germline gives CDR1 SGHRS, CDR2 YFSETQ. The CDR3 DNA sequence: TGCGCCAGCAGCCTCGGACAGGGAGGCACCGGGGAGCTGTTTTTT. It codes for CASSLGQGGTGELFF. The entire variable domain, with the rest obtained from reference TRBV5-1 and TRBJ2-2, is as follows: KAGVTQTPRYLIKTRGQQVTLSCSPISGHRSVSWYQQTPGQGLQFLFEYFSETQRNKGNFPGRFSGRQFSNSRSEMNVSTLELGDSALYLCASSLGQGGTGELFFGEGSRLTVL.

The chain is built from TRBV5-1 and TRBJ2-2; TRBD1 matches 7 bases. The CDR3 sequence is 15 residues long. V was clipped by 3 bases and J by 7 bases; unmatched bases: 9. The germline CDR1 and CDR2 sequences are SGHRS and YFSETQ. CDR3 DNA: TGCGCCAGCAGCTCAGGGGGTACCCAGGGCGGGGAGCTGTTTTTT. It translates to CASSSGGTQGGELFF.

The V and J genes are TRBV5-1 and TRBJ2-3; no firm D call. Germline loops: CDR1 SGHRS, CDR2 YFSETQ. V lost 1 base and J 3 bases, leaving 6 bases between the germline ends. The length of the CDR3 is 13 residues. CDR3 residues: CASSLLVTDTQYF. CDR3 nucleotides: TGCGCCAGCAGCTTGCTTGTTACAGATACGCAGTATTTT.

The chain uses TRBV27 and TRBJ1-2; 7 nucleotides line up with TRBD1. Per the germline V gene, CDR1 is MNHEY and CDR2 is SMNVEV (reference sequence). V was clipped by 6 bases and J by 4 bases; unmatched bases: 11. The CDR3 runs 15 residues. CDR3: CASSRAGGISYGYTF. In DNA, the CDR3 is TGTGCCAGCAGCCGAGCAGGGGGAATAAGCTATGGCTACACCTTC.

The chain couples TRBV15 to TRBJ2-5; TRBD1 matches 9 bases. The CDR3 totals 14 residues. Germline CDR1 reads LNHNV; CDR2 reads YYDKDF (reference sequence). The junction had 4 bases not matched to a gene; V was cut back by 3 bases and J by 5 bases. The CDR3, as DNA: TGTGCCACCAGCAGCGGGACAGGGACGGAGACCCAGTACTTC. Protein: CATSSGTGTETQYF.

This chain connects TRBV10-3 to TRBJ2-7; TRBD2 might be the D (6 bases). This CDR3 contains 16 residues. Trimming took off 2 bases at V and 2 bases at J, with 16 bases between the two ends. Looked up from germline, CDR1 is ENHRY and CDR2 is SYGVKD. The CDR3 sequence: CAISEGTAGTPYEQYF. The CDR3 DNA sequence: TGTGCCATCAGTGAGGGGACGGCGGGGACCCCCTACGAGCAGTACTTC.

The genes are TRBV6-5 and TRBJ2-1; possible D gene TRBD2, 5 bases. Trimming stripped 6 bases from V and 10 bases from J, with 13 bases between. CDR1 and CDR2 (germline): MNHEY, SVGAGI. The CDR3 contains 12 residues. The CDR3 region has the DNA TGTGCCAGCAGAGGGAGCTTAGGGGAGCAGTTCTTC. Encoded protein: CASRGSLGEQFF.

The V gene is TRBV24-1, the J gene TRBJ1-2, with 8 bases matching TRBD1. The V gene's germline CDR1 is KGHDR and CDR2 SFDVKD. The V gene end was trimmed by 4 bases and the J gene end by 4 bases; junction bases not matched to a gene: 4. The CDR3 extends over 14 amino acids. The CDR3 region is CATSESGTGYGYTF. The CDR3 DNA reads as TGTGCCACCAGTGAGTCCGGGACAGGCTATGGCTACACCTTC.

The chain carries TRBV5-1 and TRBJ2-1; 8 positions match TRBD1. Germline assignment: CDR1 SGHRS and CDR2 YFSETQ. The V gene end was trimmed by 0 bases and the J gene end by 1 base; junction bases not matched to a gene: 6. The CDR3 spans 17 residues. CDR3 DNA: TGCGCCAGCAGCTTGGCCTCTGGACAGGGTTCCTACAATGAGCAGTTCTTC. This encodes CASSLASGQGSYNEQFF.

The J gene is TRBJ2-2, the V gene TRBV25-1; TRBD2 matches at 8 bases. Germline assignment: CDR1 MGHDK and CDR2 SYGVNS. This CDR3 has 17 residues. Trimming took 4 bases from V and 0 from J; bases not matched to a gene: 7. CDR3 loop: CASSGPSGGPNTGELFF. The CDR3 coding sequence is TGTGCCAGCAGTGGCCCAAGCGGGGGACCGAACACCGGGGAGCTGTTTTTT. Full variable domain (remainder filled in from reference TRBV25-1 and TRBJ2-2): EADIYQTPRYLVIGTGKKITLECSQTMGHDKMYWYQQDPGMELHLIHYSYGVNSTEKGDLSSESTVSRIRTEHFPLTLESARPSHTSQYLCASSGPSGGPNTGELFFGEGSRLTVL.

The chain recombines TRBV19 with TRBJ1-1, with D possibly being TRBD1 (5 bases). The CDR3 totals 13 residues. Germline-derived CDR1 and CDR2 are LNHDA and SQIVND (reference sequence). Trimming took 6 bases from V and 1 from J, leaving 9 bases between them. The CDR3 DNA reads TGTGCCAGTAGGGACACAGGGAACACTGAAGCTTTCTTT. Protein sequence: CASRDTGNTEAFF.

This chain's CDR3 is CASSTQTRQGPETQYF. CDR3 in DNA: TGTGCCAGTAGTACCCAAACCAGACAGGGACCAGAGACCCAGTACTTC. V is TRBV19 and J is TRBJ2-5; TRBD1 agrees at 7 bases. V gave up 4 bases and J gave up 4 bases; unmatched junction bases: 12. Per the germline V gene, CDR1 is LNHDA and CDR2 is SQIVND (reference sequence). The CDR3 contains 16 residues.

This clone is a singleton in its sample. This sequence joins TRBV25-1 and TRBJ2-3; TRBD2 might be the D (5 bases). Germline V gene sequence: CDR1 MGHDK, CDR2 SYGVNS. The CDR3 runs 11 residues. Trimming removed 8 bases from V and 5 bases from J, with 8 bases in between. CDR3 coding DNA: TGTGCCAGCGCTGCGGGAGATACGCAGTATTTT. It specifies CASAAGDTQYF.

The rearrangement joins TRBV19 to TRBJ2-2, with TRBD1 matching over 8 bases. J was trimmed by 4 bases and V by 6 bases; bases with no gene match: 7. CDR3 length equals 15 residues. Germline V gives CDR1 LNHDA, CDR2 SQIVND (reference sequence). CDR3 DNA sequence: TGTGCCAGTAGCCCCGGACAGGGTCCCACCGGGGAGCTGTTTTTT. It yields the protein CASSPGQGPTGELFF.

CDR3 nucleotide sequence: TGTGCCAGCGCCACCGGGACAGAGTACGAGCAGTACTTC. This sequence encodes CASATGTEYEQYF. The J gene is TRBJ2-7, the V gene TRBV12-3 or TRBV12-4; TRBD1 matches at 7 bases. V gave up 8 bases and J gave up 4 bases; unmatched junction bases: 8. The CDR3 has 13 amino acids.

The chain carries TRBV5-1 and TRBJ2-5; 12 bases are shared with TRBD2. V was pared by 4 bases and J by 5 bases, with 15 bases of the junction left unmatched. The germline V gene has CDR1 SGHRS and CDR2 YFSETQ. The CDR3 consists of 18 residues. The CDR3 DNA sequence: TGCGCCAGCAGCCTACTGGGGACTAGCGGGCCTCCCACCGAGACCCAGTACTTC. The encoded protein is CASSLLGTSGPPTETQYF.

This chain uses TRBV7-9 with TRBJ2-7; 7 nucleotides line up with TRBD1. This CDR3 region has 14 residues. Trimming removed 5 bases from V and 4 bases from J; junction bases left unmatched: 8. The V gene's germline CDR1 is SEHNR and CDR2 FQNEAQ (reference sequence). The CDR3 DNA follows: TGTGCCAGCAGCCCCCGGACAGGCAAGTACGAGCAGTACTTC. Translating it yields CASSPRTGKYEQYF.

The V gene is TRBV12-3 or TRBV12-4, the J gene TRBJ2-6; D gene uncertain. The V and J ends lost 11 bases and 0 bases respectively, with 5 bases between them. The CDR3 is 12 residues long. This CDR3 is CAGGSGANVLTF. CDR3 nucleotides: TGTGCCGGCGGCTCTGGGGCCAACGTCCTGACTTTC.

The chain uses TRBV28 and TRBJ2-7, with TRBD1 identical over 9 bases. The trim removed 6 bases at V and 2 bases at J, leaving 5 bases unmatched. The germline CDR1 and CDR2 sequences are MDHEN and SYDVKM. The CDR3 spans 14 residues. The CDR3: CASSWDRATYEQYF. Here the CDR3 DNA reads TGTGCCAGCAGCTGGGACAGGGCTACCTACGAGCAGTACTTC. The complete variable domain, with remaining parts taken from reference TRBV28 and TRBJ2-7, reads DVKVTQSSRYLVKRTGEKVFLECVQDMDHENMFWYRQDPGLGLRLIYFSYDVKMKEKGDIPEGYSVSREKKERFSLILESASTNQTSMYLCASSWDRATYEQYFGPGTRLTVT.

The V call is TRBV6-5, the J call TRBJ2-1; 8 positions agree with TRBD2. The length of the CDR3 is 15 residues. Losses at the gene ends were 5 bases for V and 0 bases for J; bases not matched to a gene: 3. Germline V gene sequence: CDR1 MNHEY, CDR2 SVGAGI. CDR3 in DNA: TGTGCCAGCAGTCGGGGGGGAAGCTCCTACAATGAGCAGTTCTTC. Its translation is CASSRGGSSYNEQFF.

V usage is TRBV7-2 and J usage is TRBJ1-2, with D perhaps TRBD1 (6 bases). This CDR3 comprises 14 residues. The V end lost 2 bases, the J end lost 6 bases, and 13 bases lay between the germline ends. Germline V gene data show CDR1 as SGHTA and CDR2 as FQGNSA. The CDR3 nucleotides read TGTGCCAGCAGCTTAACGGCAGGGGAGCATGGCTACACCTTC. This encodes CASSLTAGEHGYTF.

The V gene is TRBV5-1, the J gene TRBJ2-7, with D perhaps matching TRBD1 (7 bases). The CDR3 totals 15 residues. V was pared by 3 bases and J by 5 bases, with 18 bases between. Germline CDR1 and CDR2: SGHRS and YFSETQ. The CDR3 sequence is CASSWRGQSGDEQYF. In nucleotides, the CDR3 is TGCGCCAGCAGCTGGAGGGGACAGTCGGGCGACGAGCAGTACTTC.

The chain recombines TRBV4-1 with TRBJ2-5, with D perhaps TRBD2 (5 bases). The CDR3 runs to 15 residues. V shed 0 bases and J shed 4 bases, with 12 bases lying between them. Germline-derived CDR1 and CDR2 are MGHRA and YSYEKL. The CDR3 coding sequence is TGCGCCAGCAGCCAAGAGCGAGGGAGTTTAGAGACCCAGTACTTC. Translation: CASSQERGSLETQYF.

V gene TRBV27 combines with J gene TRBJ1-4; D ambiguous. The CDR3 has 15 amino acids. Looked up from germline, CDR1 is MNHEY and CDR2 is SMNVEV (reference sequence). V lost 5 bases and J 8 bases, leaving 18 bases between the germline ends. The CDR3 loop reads CASSAGLWGYEKLFF. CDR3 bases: TGTGCCAGCAGTGCCGGACTCTGGGGATACGAAAAACTGTTTTTT.

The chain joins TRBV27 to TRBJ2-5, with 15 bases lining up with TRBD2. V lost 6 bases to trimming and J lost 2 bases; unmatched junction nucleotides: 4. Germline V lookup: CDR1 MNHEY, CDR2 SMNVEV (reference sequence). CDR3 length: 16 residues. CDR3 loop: CASSGTSGGKQETQYF. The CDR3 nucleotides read TGTGCCAGCAGCGGGACTAGCGGGGGGAAGCAAGAGACCCAGTACTTC.